These 16 T cell receptor beta chains originate from one sample sequenced in a study of technical replicates of blood from a handful of donors. Assay: immunoSEQ multiplex PCR; the TCRdb copy retains only in-frame clones and omits some. The sample gives tens of thousands of clones, 95% to 96% of which show up once; 0.2% to 0.3% is in the top ten. Sample: T cells isolated from PBMCs. Every receptor here comes from a human donor in good health.

V gene TRBV14 combines with J gene TRBJ2-1; 10 bases agree with TRBD2. The CDR3 extends over 15 amino acids. Trimming at V came to 1 base and at J to 7 bases, leaving 4 bases not matched to a gene. Looked up from germline, CDR1 is SGHDN and CDR2 is FVKESK. The CDR3 DNA sequence: TGTGCCAGCAGCCAAGCGTTAGCGGGAGGAAATGAGCAGTTCTTC. Protein: CASSQALAGGNEQFF.

The V call is TRBV6-5, the J call TRBJ2-2; D is possibly TRBD1 (6 bases). The CDR3 spans 15 residues. Germline-derived CDR1 and CDR2 are MNHEY and SVGAGI. V lost 0 bases and J 4 bases, leaving 9 bases between the germline ends. CDR3 nucleotide sequence: TGTGCCAGCAGTTACTCGGGGGCCGCCACCGGGGAGCTGTTTTTT. Translation gives CASSYSGAATGELFF.

V is TRBV6-4 and J is TRBJ2-2; D is ambiguous. V gave up 4 bases and J gave up 1 base, with 7 bases separating them. The germline V gene has CDR1 MRHNA and CDR2 SNTAGT. The CDR3 contains 14 residues. The CDR3 DNA is TGTGCCAGCAGTGCAGGTGGGAACACCGGGGAGCTGTTTTTT. Its protein is CASSAGGNTGELFF.

The V gene is TRBV27, the J gene TRBJ1-6; no clear D gene. Per the germline V gene, CDR1 is MNHEY and CDR2 is SMNVEV (reference sequence). The V end was cut by 2 bases, the J end by 0 bases, with 8 bases between. The CDR3 runs to 16 residues. CDR3 nucleotides: TGTGCCAGCAGTTTAGAATCGAGCTCCTATAATTCACCCCTCCACTTT. Its protein product is CASSLESSSYNSPLHF.

The table lists this clone with a few counts. The chain recombines TRBV4-1 with TRBJ1-5, with 8 positions matching TRBD1. Germline V gene data show CDR1 as MGHRA and CDR2 as YSYEKL. Trimming took 2 bases from V and 2 from J; bases not matched to a gene: 2. The CDR3 covers 15 residues. Written as DNA, the CDR3 is TGCGCCAGCAGCCAACCGGGACAGGGCAATCAGCCCCAGCATTTT. Protein: CASSQPGQGNQPQHF.

The chain is built from TRBV19 and TRBJ2-5; 9 nucleotides agree with TRBD1. The trim removed 4 bases at V and 5 bases at J, leaving 8 bases unmatched. CDR1 LNHDA and CDR2 SQIVND come from the germline V gene (reference sequence). This CDR3 has 15 residues. CDR3 loop: CASSTGTGSGETQYF. The CDR3 nucleotides are TGTGCCAGTAGTACCGGGACAGGGAGTGGGGAGACCCAGTACTTC.

The CDR3 DNA is TGTGCCAGCAGCGTAGTCGCGGGGACGGCTAACTATGGCTACACCTTC. Its protein is CASSVVAGTANYGYTF. The chain carries TRBV9 and TRBJ1-2; D possibly corresponds to TRBD1 (5 bases). CDR1 SGDLS and CDR2 YYNGEE come from the germline V gene. This CDR3 is built from 16 residues. V was trimmed by 0 bases and J by 0 bases, leaving 12 bases between them.

The CDR3 loop reads CASSPRTGGDTEAFF. For the CDR3, the DNA is TGTGCCAGCTCACCACGAACAGGGGGAGACACTGAAGCTTTCTTT. The V and J genes are TRBV18 and TRBJ1-1; 8 positions match TRBD1. The CDR3 is 15 residues long. V shed 1 base, J shed 3 bases, and the junction held 4 bases outside the gene matches. CDR1 and CDR2 (germline): KGHSH, LQKENI.

The V and J genes are TRBV28 and TRBJ1-5; 8 nucleotides match TRBD1. Trimming took 11 bases from V and 1 from J; bases not matched to a gene: 4. The germline V gene has CDR1 MDHEN and CDR2 SYDVKM. The CDR3 covers 13 residues. The CDR3 DNA reads as TGTGCCGGGAACAGGGGGAGCAATCAGCCCCAGCATTTT. It is translated as CAGNRGSNQPQHF. Full variable domain (remainder filled in from reference TRBV28 and TRBJ1-5): DVKVTQSSRYLVKRTGEKVFLECVQDMDHENMFWYRQDPGLGLRLIYFSYDVKMKEKGDIPEGYSVSREKKERFSLILESASTNQTSMYLCAGNRGSNQPQHFGDGTRLSIL.

The V and J genes are TRBV5-1 and TRBJ2-3, with TRBD2 identical over 12 bases. This CDR3 spans 17 amino acids. Germline loops: CDR1 SGHRS, CDR2 YFSETQ. The trim removed 4 bases at V and 3 bases at J, leaving 9 bases unmatched. The CDR3 DNA reads TGCGCCAGCAGCCGTATACCTAGCGGGAGGGAAACAGATACGCAGTATTTT. Translating gives CASSRIPSGRETDTQYF.

V usage is TRBV18 and J usage is TRBJ2-7, with D possibly TRBD2 on 6 matching bases. The V and J ends lost 2 bases and 4 bases respectively, with 18 bases between them. Germline CDR1 is KGHSH and CDR2 is LQKENI. The CDR3 runs 16 residues. In DNA, the CDR3 is TGTGCCAGCTCACCATTCCGGGAGCTGGATTCTTACGAGCAGTACTTC. This codes for CASSPFRELDSYEQYF.

The chain links TRBV28 to TRBJ1-1; 11 nucleotides match TRBD1. With 2 bases clipped from V and 5 bases from J, the junction kept 4 bases outside the gene matches. This CDR3 comprises 15 residues. The germline gives CDR1 MDHEN, CDR2 SYDVKM. The CDR3 DNA reads as TGTGCCAGCAGTTTAGGGGACAGGGGGGCTACTGAAGCTTTCTTT. It encodes CASSLGDRGATEAFF.

This sequence joins TRBV4-1 and TRBJ2-6; 8 bases match TRBD1. The CDR3 totals 18 residues. Germline CDR1 and CDR2: MGHRA and YSYEKL. Trimming at V came to 0 bases and at J to 1 base, leaving 5 bases not matched to a gene. This CDR3 is CASSQEGRGRSGANVLTF. The CDR3, as DNA: TGCGCCAGCAGCCAAGAGGGCAGGGGGCGTTCTGGGGCCAACGTCCTGACTTTC.

V gene TRBV28 combines with J gene TRBJ2-2, with TRBD2 as a possible D gene (5 bases). V lost 8 bases and J lost 0, with 13 bases in between. The CDR3 contains 15 residues. The V gene's germline CDR1 is MDHEN and CDR2 SYDVKM. The CDR3 sequence is CASGLAEANTGELFF. The CDR3 DNA sequence: TGTGCCAGCGGGTTGGCGGAGGCGAACACCGGGGAGCTGTTTTTT.

The chain employs TRBV5-4 and TRBJ1-2; 9 bases fit TRBD1. The CDR3 consists of 14 residues. The junction had 4 bases not matched to a gene; V was cut back by 7 bases and J by 0 bases. Germline CDR1 and CDR2: SGHNT and YYREEE (reference sequence). CDR3 nucleotides: TGTGCCAGCCGGACAGGGGCGGCTAACTATGGCTACACCTTC. It codes for CASRTGAANYGYTF. Drawing the rest from reference TRBV5-4 and TRBJ1-2, the complete variable domain is ETGVTQSPTHLIKTRGQQVTLRCSSQSGHNTVSWYQQALGQGPQFIFQYYREEENGRGNFPPRFSGLQFPNYSSELNVNALELDDSALYLCASRTGAANYGYTFGSGTRLTVV.

The rearrangement links TRBV2 to TRBJ1-5, with D unclear. Germline CDR1 is SNHLY and CDR2 is FYNNEI. This CDR3 has 13 residues. The germline V and J ends were trimmed by 3 bases and 4 bases, with 7 bases remaining between them. In DNA form, the CDR3 reads TGTGCCAGCAGTGACAGCGAAAATCAGCCCCAGCATTTT. Its protein product is CASSDSENQPQHF.